Presented here are 21 T cell receptor beta chains from one specimen sequenced in a study of blood T cells in healthy people across ages. It was with a sample-barcoded 5' primer and a J-beta primer mix that a second PCR of about 6 to 11 cycles was run. TCRdb reprocessed the 5' RACE reads with MiXCR, giving one entry per CDR3 protein. The data show about 1.4 million distinct CDR3 sequences, with almost 60% seen just once and 6.5% to 8% held by the top ten. What was sequenced was blood. The receptor source for this set is a man younger than 35 in good health.

V and J are TRBV29-1 and TRBJ2-3; a possible D gene is TRBD2 (5 bases). The germline gives CDR1 SQVTM, CDR2 ANQGSEA. The V and J ends lost 6 bases and 3 bases respectively, with 13 bases between them. The CDR3 totals 13 residues. CDR3 in DNA: TGCAGCGTCCTTCACGGGGTAACAGATACGCAGTATTTT. It is translated as CSVLHGVTDTQYF.

The V gene is TRBV7-8, the J gene TRBJ2-6, with D tentatively TRBD1 or TRBD2 (5 bases each). The CDR3 is made up of 18 amino acids. Germline CDR1 reads SGHVS; CDR2 reads FQNEAQ. V lost 2 bases to trimming and J lost 1 base, with 15 bases between them. The CDR3 DNA follows: TGTGCCAGCAGCTTATTCAACCACAGGAGGTCTGGGGCCAACGTCCTGACTTTC. This codes for CASSLFNHRRSGANVLTF. The full variable domain, its missing parts supplied by reference TRBV7-8 and TRBJ2-6, is GAGVSQSPRYKVAKRGQDVALRCDPISGHVSLFWYQQALGQGPEFLTYFQNEAQLDKSGLPSDRFFAERPEGSVSTLKIQRTQQEDSAVYLCASSLFNHRRSGANVLTFGAGSRLTVL.

The rearrangement joins TRBV7-9 to TRBJ2-7; 9 bases map to TRBD1. This CDR3 comprises 17 residues. Germline loops: CDR1 SEHNR, CDR2 FQNEAQ (reference sequence). The J segment lost 0 bases and the V segment lost 5 bases, leaving 11 bases of the junction unmatched. This chain's CDR3 is CASSQTGTGQSSYEQYF. The CDR3 region has the DNA TGTGCCAGCAGCCAAACCGGGACAGGGCAGAGCTCCTACGAGCAGTACTTC.

A single count supports this clonotype. The chain links TRBV13 to TRBJ2-3, with 9 bases that match TRBD2. Germline CDR1 reads PRHDT; CDR2 reads FYEKMQ (reference sequence). V trimming: 2 bases; J trimming: 5 bases; junction bases outside the gene matches: 8. The CDR3 loop spans 16 amino acids. Here the CDR3 DNA reads TGTGCCAGCAGCTTAAGGGTAGCGGGAGATGGAGATACGCAGTATTTT. It specifies CASSLRVAGDGDTQYF. Looking up the rest from reference TRBV13 and TRBJ2-3 gives the full variable domain: AAGVIQSPRHLIKEKRETATLKCYPIPRHDTVYWYQQGPGQDPQFLISFYEKMQSDKGSIPDRFSAQQFSDYHSELNMSSLELGDSALYFCASSLRVAGDGDTQYFGPGTRLTVL.

Only a few counts were recorded for this clonotype. The chain recombines TRBV20-1 with TRBJ2-1, with D unresolved. This CDR3 is 16 amino acids long. Trimming shortened V by 0 bases and J by 9 bases, and 21 bases separated the two germline ends. Germline V gives CDR1 DFQATT, CDR2 SNEGSKA (reference sequence). The CDR3 region is CSARDAPTMSASEQFF. The CDR3 DNA reads as TGCAGTGCTAGAGATGCGCCGACCATGTCTGCGTCTGAGCAGTTCTTC.

V and J are TRBV20-1 and TRBJ2-5; D not resolved. This CDR3 has 16 amino acids. Germline lookup yields CDR1 DFQATT and CDR2 SNEGSKA (reference sequence). The V and J ends lost 3 bases and 5 bases respectively, with 22 bases between them. The CDR3 sequence: CSASAWVEIPPETQYF. DNA of the CDR3: TGCAGTGCTAGTGCCTGGGTAGAGATCCCTCCGGAGACCCAGTACTTC.

The gene calls are TRBV10-3 and TRBJ2-1; TRBD2 agrees at 7 bases. The J call is doubtful: the DNA matches TRBJ2-7 better. Germline lookup yields CDR1 ENHRY and CDR2 SYGVKD. The CDR3 length is 17 residues. The chain's CDR3 is CAISGSAGVSSYNEQYF. The CDR3 DNA follows: TGTGCCATCAGTGGGAGTGCGGGGGTGAGCTCCTACAATGAGCAGTACTTC.

In regard to this clonotype: This may come from a read error, since a much larger clone is one base off. The V call is TRBV4-1, the J call TRBJ2-7; D may be TRBD1 (6 bases). The CDR3 covers 14 residues. The ends were cut back, 1 base at V and 3 bases at J, with 10 bases in the middle. Germline lookup yields CDR1 MGHRA and CDR2 YSYEKL. For the CDR3, the DNA is TGCGCCAGCAGCCAAGCCCAGGGGAACTACGAGCAGTACTTC. Its translation: CASSQAQGNYEQYF.

The V call is TRBV13, the J call TRBJ2-1; no reliable D call. The germline V gene has CDR1 PRHDT and CDR2 FYEKMQ (reference sequence). The CDR3 consists of 12 residues. Trimming removed 2 bases at V and 10 bases at J, with 9 bases between. DNA for the CDR3: TGTGCCAGCAGCTTATCATACCCCGAGCAGTTCTTC. Encoded protein: CASSLSYPEQFF.

The chain has TRBV27 and TRBJ2-7; no reliable D call. The J call may be in error: the DNA end matches TRBJ2-5 better. The CDR3 runs 12 residues. Germline loops: CDR1 MNHEY, CDR2 SMNVEV (reference sequence). DNA for the CDR3: TGTGCCAGCACCAACCCGACTGGGACCCAGTACTTC. Its translation: CASTNPTGTQYF.

The sample holds a few counts of this clonotype. The J gene is TRBJ1-1, the V gene TRBV20-1, with TRBD1 as a possible D gene (5 bases). This CDR3 is 14 amino acids long. Trimming took off 4 bases at V and 4 bases at J, with 16 bases between the two ends. The germline V gene has CDR1 DFQATT and CDR2 SNEGSKA (reference sequence). The CDR3 nucleotides read TGCAGTGCTACTAAACAGGTACTCAGCACTGAAGCTTTCTTT. This gives the protein CSATKQVLSTEAFF.

The V and J genes are TRBV27 and TRBJ2-2; a possible D gene is TRBD1 (5 bases). CDR3 size: 12 residues. CDR1 is MNHEY and CDR2 is SMNVEV in the germline V gene (reference sequence). The CDR3 DNA reads TGTTCAGTGGGGCCGCTCACCGGGGAGCTGTTTTTT. It yields the protein CSVGPLTGELFF.

This rearrangement joins TRBV29-1 to TRBJ2-5, with TRBD1 identical over 9 bases. The assigned J gene may be wrong: the sequence end matches TRBJ2-7 better. Germline V lookup: CDR1 SQVTM, CDR2 ANQGSEA. This CDR3 region has 15 residues. CDR3 amino acids: CSVGPGQGVSYEQYF. As DNA, the CDR3 is TGCAGCGTTGGGCCGGGACAGGGTGTATCCTACGAGCAGTACTTC.

This clonotype came up a few times. This chain links TRBV7-2 with TRBJ1-4, with D tentatively TRBD1 (6 bases). The germline V gene has CDR1 SGHTA and CDR2 FQGNSA. The ends were cut back, 5 bases at V and 4 bases at J, with 20 bases in the middle. The CDR3 is 17 residues long. The DNA for the CDR3 is TGTGCCAGCAGCGGACAGTCCGAACAGGGACTTAATGAAAAACTGTTTTTT. The encoded protein is CASSGQSEQGLNEKLFF.

V usage is TRBV20-1 and J usage is TRBJ2-3, with 9 positions matching TRBD2. The CDR3 is 14 amino acids. CDR1 and CDR2 from the germline V gene are DFQATT and SNEGSKA (reference sequence). The V gene end was trimmed by 5 bases and the J gene end by 1 base; junction bases not matched to a gene: 4. Written as DNA, the CDR3 is TGCAGTGCTTTTAGCGGGAGAGGCACAGATACGCAGTATTTT. Translation gives CSAFSGRGTDTQYF.

This sequence joins TRBV5-1 and TRBJ2-3; D gene unclear. The V end lost 2 bases, the J end lost 2 bases, and 9 bases lay between the germline ends. CDR3 size: 14 residues. The germline V gene encodes CDR1 SGHRS and CDR2 YFSETQ. The CDR3 reads CASSFRPSTDTQYF. The CDR3 nucleotides are TGCGCCAGCAGCTTTCGCCCGTCCACAGATACGCAGTATTTT.

This clonotype was recorded a few times. The J gene is TRBJ1-1, the V gene TRBV25-1; unclear D gene. CDR3 length equals 14 residues. Germline V gene data show CDR1 as MGHDK and CDR2 as SYGVNS. V was clipped by 8 bases and J by 4 bases, with 17 bases between them. The CDR3 nucleotides are TGTGCCAGCTCTCACAGTAGGGTCGGCACTGAAGCTTTCTTT. It specifies CASSHSRVGTEAFF.

The genes are TRBV15 and TRBJ1-4; possible D gene TRBD1, 6 bases. Trimming removed 8 bases at V and 10 bases at J, with 17 bases between. Germline V CDR1 and CDR2: LNHNV, YYDKDF (reference sequence). The CDR3 loop spans 13 amino acids. Written as DNA, the CDR3 is TGTGCCACCGATACCGGGACATCAGGAAAACTGTTTTTT. Protein sequence: CATDTGTSGKLFF.

The rearrangement joins TRBV25-1 to TRBJ2-7; 8 bases line up with TRBD2. The V segment lost 11 bases and the J segment 2 bases; nucleotides outside the gene matches: 11. There are 14 residues in the CDR3. The V gene's germline CDR1 is MGHDK and CDR2 SYGVNS. The CDR3 bases are TGTGCCGCGGGGGGCAGCCATCCGGCCTACGAGCAGTACTTC. Its translation: CAAGGSHPAYEQYF.

CDR3 DNA sequence: TGTGCCAGCAGTCTTAGCGGGAGGGCCTACAATGAGCAGTTCTTC. Its protein product is CASSLSGRAYNEQFF. The chain has TRBV12-3 or TRBV12-4 and TRBJ2-1; the match to TRBD2 covers 11 bases. The ends lost 5 bases at V and 2 bases at J; junction bases unmatched: 2. The CDR3 length is 15 residues.

The V and J genes are TRBV6-2 or TRBV6-3 and TRBJ1-5; perhaps TRBD1 as D (6 bases). This CDR3 has 15 residues. Germline V gene data show CDR1 as MNHEY and CDR2 as SVGEGT. Trimming removed 5 bases at V and 4 bases at J, with 15 bases between. The CDR3 spells CASSRSTQGNQPQHF. DNA for the CDR3: TGTGCCAGCAGTCGGAGTACACAGGGAAATCAGCCCCAGCATTTT.